This paragraph reports one T cell receptor beta chain. Measured with immunoSEQ multiplex PCR; TCRdb has only the in-frame clones, and not every one. In the table there are roughly 2,300,000 clones, less than 95% of which are singletons. These data are taken from a study of shared clonotypes between healthy human individuals. This receptor was taken from a man in his late teens or twenties in good health. Some clones in this sample may be carry-over from other donors' samples. The specimen sequenced was naive CD4+ T cells from PBMCs. Subset described: CD45RA+ positively selected.

CDR3 bases: TGCGCCAGCAGCTTGGTGGGGACCCTCTCCTACGAGCAGTACTTC. Its translation is CASSLVGTLSYEQYF. This rearrangement joins TRBV5-1 to TRBJ2-7, with D possibly called TRBD1 or TRBD2 (5 bases each). V was trimmed by 0 bases and J by 0 bases, leaving 10 bases between them. The CDR3 runs to 15 residues. CDR1 and CDR2 (germline): SGHRS, YFSETQ.